The 14 T cell receptor beta chains presented below share a single source sample, sequenced in a study of monozygotic twins with cystic fibrosis. TCRdb's table, derived via immunoSEQ multiplex PCR, lists solely in-frame clones and lacks some. The data contain tens of thousands of clones, 80% to 95% of them singletons. Sequencing was carried out using blood. These receptors were obtained from a boy aged 2-15 years with cystic fibrosis.

The J gene is TRBJ2-7, the V gene TRBV29-1; D is undetermined. Germline loops: CDR1 SQVTM, CDR2 ANQGSEA. This CDR3 has 14 amino acids. Trimming shortened V by 3 bases and J by 0 bases, and 12 bases separated the two germline ends. The CDR3 is CSVDQGVGSYEQYF. In DNA, the CDR3 is TGCAGCGTTGATCAAGGAGTCGGCTCCTACGAGCAGTACTTC.

This clone was detected once. This CDR3 reads CASSSPGQKETQYF. The CDR3 DNA is TGTGCCAGCAGTTCGCCGGGACAGAAAGAGACCCAGTACTTC. This sequence joins TRBV6-5 and TRBJ2-5, with 7 bases that match TRBD1. Losses at the gene ends were 4 bases for V and 3 bases for J; bases not matched to a gene: 5. Germline assignment: CDR1 MNHEY and CDR2 SVGAGI. The CDR3 sequence is 14 residues long.

The chain has TRBV4-3 and TRBJ1-4, with D possibly TRBD1 on 6 matching bases. This CDR3 is built from 15 residues. The germline V gene has CDR1 LGHNA and CDR2 YSLEER. V was clipped by 4 bases and J by 0 bases, with 9 bases between them. CDR3 loop: CASSPGQPTNEKLFF. The CDR3 DNA reads as TGCGCCAGCAGCCCCGGACAGCCAACTAATGAAAAACTGTTTTTT.

On this clone: The sample holds other DNA sequences that translate to the same CDR3. V usage is TRBV7-6 and J usage is TRBJ2-7; D is possibly TRBD2 (6 bases). This CDR3 comprises 13 residues. V was clipped by 8 bases and J by 6 bases, with 17 bases between them. Germline V gene lookup returns CDR1 SGHVS and CDR2 FNYEAQ. This chain's CDR3 is CASRETVVGEQYF. Here the CDR3 DNA reads TGTGCCAGCCGGGAGACAGTTGTAGGCGAGCAGTACTTC.

This clone has just one count. An end of the junction differs from the germline gene, which may be a read error. This sequence joins TRBV7-7 and TRBJ2-5; D is unclear. The CDR3 is made up of 13 amino acids. The germline gives CDR1 SSHAT, CDR2 FNYEAQ (reference sequence). The CDR3 here is CASSQVSQETQYF. CDR3 DNA: TGTGCTAGCAGTCAGGTCTCGCAAGAGACCCAGTACTTC.

This clone was detected only once. CDR3 in amino acids: CASSQRQGTFGNTIYF. The CDR3 DNA is TGTGCCAGCAGCCAAAGACAGGGGACATTTGGAAACACCATATATTTT. This chain links TRBV14 with TRBJ1-3; the match to TRBD1 covers 8 bases. This CDR3 has 16 residues. The germline V gene encodes CDR1 SGHDN and CDR2 FVKESK. V shed 2 bases, J shed 3 bases, and the junction held 6 bases outside the gene matches.

The gene calls are TRBV7-9 and TRBJ2-3; D gene ambiguous. V lost 2 bases and J 1 base, leaving 4 bases between the germline ends. This CDR3 is 13 amino acids long. CDR1 SEHNR and CDR2 FQNEAQ come from the germline V gene (reference sequence). The CDR3 region is CASSLTGTDTQYF. DNA for the CDR3: TGTGCCAGCAGCTTAACCGGCACAGATACGCAGTATTTT.

This clone was recorded only once. The CDR3: CASSEERWRRNTDTQYF. CDR3 in DNA: TGTGCCAGCAGTGAAGAGAGGTGGCGGAGAAACACAGATACGCAGTATTTT. The genes are TRBV6-1 and TRBJ2-3; D is unresolved. Germline CDR1 and CDR2: MNHNS and SASEGT. The length of the CDR3 is 17 residues. Trimming cost V 1 base and J 2 bases, with 16 bases left between them.

This chain joins TRBV7-6 and TRBJ1-1, with 8 bases lining up with TRBD1. The CDR3 is 13 residues long. The V gene end was trimmed by 3 bases and the J gene end by 3 bases; junction bases not matched to a gene: 0. Germline V lookup: CDR1 SGHVS, CDR2 FNYEAQ. Here the CDR3 DNA reads TGTGCCAGCAGCTTGGACAGGGACACTGAAGCTTTCTTT. This sequence encodes CASSLDRDTEAFF.

This chain joins TRBV18 and TRBJ2-2; D uncertain. Germline CDR1 reads KGHSH; CDR2 reads LQKENI. The CDR3 contains 14 residues. Trimming shortened V by 3 bases and J by 1 base, and 6 bases separated the two germline ends. CDR3 residues: CASSPWVNTGELFF. The CDR3 coding sequence is TGTGCCAGCTCACCCTGGGTGAACACCGGGGAGCTGTTTTTT.

V gene TRBV29-1 combines with J gene TRBJ1-1; 8 bases agree with TRBD1. Losses at the gene ends were 7 bases for V and 2 bases for J; bases not matched to a gene: 3. The CDR3 consists of 12 residues. The germline CDR1 and CDR2 sequences are SQVTM and ANQGSEA. CDR3: CSADRGNTEAFF. CDR3 bases: TGCAGCGCCGACAGGGGCAACACTGAAGCTTTCTTT.

The CDR3 DNA sequence: TGTGCCAGCAGCTTAGAGCTGTCCGTAGCGGGGGTGCAGTATTTT. It codes for CASSLELSVAGVQYF. The chain links TRBV7-6 to TRBJ2-3; 9 bases agree with TRBD2. This CDR3 contains 15 residues. The germline gives CDR1 SGHVS, CDR2 FNYEAQ. The J segment lost 11 bases and the V segment lost 1 base, leaving 10 bases of the junction unmatched. Supplemented by reference TRBV7-6 and TRBJ2-3, the full variable domain reads GAGVSQSPRYKVTKRGQDVALRCDPISGHVSLYWYRQALGQGPEFLTYFNYEAQQDKSGLPNDRFSAERPEGSISTLTIQRTEQRDSAMYRCASSLELSVAGVQYFGPGTRLTVL.

CDR3 sequence (DNA): TGTGCCAGTAGTATCGACAGGGATGGGAGTTCACCCCTCCACTTT. Its translation: CASSIDRDGSSPLHF. The J gene is TRBJ1-6, the V gene TRBV19; 7 bases align to TRBD1. Looked up from germline, CDR1 is LNHDA and CDR2 is SQIVND (reference sequence). The CDR3 totals 15 residues. J gave up 9 bases and V 3 bases, and 8 bases lay outside the gene matches.

J is TRBJ1-6 and V is TRBV30; D might be TRBD1 (5 bases). The CDR3 covers 16 residues. With 4 bases removed from V and 1 base from J, the gap between germline ends came to 14 bases. Germline CDR1 and CDR2: GTSNPN and SVGIG (reference sequence). The DNA of the CDR3 is TGTGCCTGGACGGGGGAATCTGGATCCTATAATTCACCCCTCCACTTT. This translates into CAWTGESGSYNSPLHF.